This section outlines one T cell receptor (beta chain) sequence together with its context. Its antigen remains unknown. This specimen belongs to a study of naive and memory T cell subsets. Study conclusions and caveats: Naive repertoires, especially CD8, held a few larger clonotypes, possibly memory cells re-expressing CD45RA.

After the first PCR, alpha and beta chain libraries were processed separately. Cells stained for CD3, CD4, CD8, CD45RA, CD27 and viability were sorted into four CD45RA/CD27 subsets. J lost 9 bases, V lost 4 bases, and 9 bases had no gene match. CDR1 is SQVTM, CDR2 ANQGSEA, per germline. The CDR3 extends over 14 amino acids. The beta constant-region primer was an equimolar mix of two oligonucleotides covering TRBC1 and TRBC2. Ligated cDNA was amplified by four rounds of PCR with nested alpha and beta constant-region primers and SP2. TCRdb reprocessed the UMI-ligation and nested PCR reads with MiXCR, giving one entry per CDR3 protein. The sample lists 120,000 to 150,000 distinct CDR3 sequences; about a fifth were seen once.

The receptor's source is a human donor in good health. The source material was naive CD8+ T cells from blood. The chain uses TRBV29-1 and TRBJ2-1; 10 nucleotides align to TRBD2. CDR3 DNA sequence: TGCAGCGTTGTCGGCCTAGCGGGAGATAGTGAGCAGTTCTTC. Amino acids: CSVVGLAGDSEQFF.